This paragraph reports one T cell receptor beta chain. This sample was taken from a study of blood T cell repertoires in COVID-19. About the study: The samples span acute and convalescent COVID-19 from the United States, Italy and Spain. Sample material is recorded as cDNA or gDNA derived from T cells, B-cell-depleted T cells, or PBMCs.

Per the authors' pipeline: Scientists estimated how many nucleated cells there were by amplifying reference gene primers. Some clones are missing from TCRdb's copy, which holds only in-frame ones; the method was immunoSEQ multiplex PCR. Clonal size and the V and J genes are those of that table, whereas D and trimming came from the DNA. In the table there are about 32,000 clones, about 85% of which are singletons. This CDR3 has 14 amino acids. The germline gives CDR1 MDHEN, CDR2 SYDVKM. V lost 4 bases and J lost 4; bases outside the gene matches: 6. Sequenced material: peripheral blood. This chain joins TRBV28 and TRBJ1-2; 7 positions match TRBD1. The clonotype comes from a man aged 50 or older with active or convalescent COVID-19. CDR3 region: CASSSVGQSYGYTF. In DNA form, the CDR3 reads TGTGCCAGCAGTTCCGTGGGACAGAGCTATGGCTACACCTTC.